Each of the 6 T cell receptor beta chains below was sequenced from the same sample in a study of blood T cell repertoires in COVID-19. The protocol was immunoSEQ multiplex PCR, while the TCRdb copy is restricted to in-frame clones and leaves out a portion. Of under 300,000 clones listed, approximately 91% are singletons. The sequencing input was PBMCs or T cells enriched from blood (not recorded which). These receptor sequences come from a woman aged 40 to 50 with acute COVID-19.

The CDR3, as DNA: TGTGCCAGCAGTTTTTTTCCGGGACAGAATTCACCCCTCCACTTT. Encoded protein: CASSFFPGQNSPLHF. The gene calls are TRBV7-3 and TRBJ1-6, with TRBD1 matching over 7 bases. The CDR3 extends over 15 amino acids. Trimming took 6 bases from V and 7 from J; bases not matched to a gene: 9. In germline, CDR1 is SGHTA, CDR2 FQGTGA.

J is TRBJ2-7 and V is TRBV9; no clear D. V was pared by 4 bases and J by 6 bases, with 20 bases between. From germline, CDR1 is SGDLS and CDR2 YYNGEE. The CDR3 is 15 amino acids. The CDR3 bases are TGTGCCAGCAGCCCCAGAGGAGACTCACGAACCGAGCAGTACTTC. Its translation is CASSPRGDSRTEQYF.

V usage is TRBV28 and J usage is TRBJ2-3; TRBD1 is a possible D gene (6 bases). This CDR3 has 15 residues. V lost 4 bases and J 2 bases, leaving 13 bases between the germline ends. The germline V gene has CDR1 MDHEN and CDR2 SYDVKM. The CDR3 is CASSSPGEPTDTQYF. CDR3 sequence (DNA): TGTGCCAGCAGTTCTCCAGGGGAGCCCACAGATACGCAGTATTTT.

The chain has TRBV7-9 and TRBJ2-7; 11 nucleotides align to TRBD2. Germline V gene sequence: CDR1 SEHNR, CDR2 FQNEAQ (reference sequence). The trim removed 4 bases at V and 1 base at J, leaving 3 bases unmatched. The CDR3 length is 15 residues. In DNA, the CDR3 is TGTGCCAGCAGCTCTAGCGGGGGGTCTTCCTACGAGCAGTACTTC. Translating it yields CASSSSGGSSYEQYF.

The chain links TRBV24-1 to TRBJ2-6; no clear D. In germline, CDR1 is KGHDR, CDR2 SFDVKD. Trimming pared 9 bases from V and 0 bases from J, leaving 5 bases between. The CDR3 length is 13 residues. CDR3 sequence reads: CATQLSGANVLTF. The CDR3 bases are TGTGCCACCCAACTCTCTGGGGCCAACGTCCTGACTTTC.

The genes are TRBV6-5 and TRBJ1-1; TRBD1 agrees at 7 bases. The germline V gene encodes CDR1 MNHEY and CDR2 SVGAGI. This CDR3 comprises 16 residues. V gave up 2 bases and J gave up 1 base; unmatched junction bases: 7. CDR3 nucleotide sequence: TGTGCCAGCAGTTACGGGACAGCTCGCTGGAACACTGAAGCTTTCTTT. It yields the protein CASSYGTARWNTEAFF.